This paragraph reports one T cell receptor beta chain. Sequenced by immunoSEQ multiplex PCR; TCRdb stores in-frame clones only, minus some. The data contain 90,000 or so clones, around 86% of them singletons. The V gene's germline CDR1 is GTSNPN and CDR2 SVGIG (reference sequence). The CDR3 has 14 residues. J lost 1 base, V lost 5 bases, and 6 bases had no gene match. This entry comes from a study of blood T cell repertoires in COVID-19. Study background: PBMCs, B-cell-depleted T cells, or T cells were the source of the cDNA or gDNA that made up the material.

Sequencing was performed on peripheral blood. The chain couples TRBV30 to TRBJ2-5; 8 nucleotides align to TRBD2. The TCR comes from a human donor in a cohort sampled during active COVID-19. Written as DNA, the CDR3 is TGTGCCTGGGAACAGCGGGGGTTCCAAGAGACCCAGTACTTC. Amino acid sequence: CAWEQRGFQETQYF.